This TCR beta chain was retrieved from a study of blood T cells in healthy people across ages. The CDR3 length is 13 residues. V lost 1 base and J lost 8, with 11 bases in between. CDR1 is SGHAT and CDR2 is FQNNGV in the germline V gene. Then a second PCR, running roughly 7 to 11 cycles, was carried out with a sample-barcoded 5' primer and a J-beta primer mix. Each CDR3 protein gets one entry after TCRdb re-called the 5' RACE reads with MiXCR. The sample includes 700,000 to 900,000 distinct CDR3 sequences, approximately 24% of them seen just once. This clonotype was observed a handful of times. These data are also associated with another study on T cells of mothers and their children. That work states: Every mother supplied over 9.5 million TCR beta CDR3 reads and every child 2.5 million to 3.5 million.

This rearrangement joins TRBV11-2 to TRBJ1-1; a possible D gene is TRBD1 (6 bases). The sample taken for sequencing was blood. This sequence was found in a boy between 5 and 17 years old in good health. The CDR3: CASSLAFGQEAFF. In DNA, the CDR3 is TGTGCCAGCAGCTTAGCGTTCGGACAGGAAGCTTTCTTT.